This T cell receptor (beta chain) originates from a study of CD8 T cells in ankylosing spondylitis. General study findings and limits: A motif of 7 to 9 highly homologous TCR beta variants was seen as apparently characteristic of ankylosing spondylitis blood.

A word on this clonotype: Its specificity is unknown.

Library preparation for TCR beta used quantitative 5'-RACE with molecular barcodes. TCRdb reanalysed the 5' RACE reads using MiXCR and keeps one entry per CDR3 protein. The data hold over 450,000 distinct CDR3 sequences, with over 9.5% observed a single time. The TCR comes from a male donor with ankylosing spondylitis. The sample comprised blood, either unsorted or a sorted T cell fraction (not recorded which).

CDR3 bases: TGCAGTGCTACGCCGGGTGCTTACAATGAGCAGTTCTTC. This translates into CSATPGAYNEQFF. The chain combines TRBV20-1 with TRBJ2-1; D not resolved. Trimming took off 4 bases at V and 4 bases at J, with 11 bases between the two ends. Germline V gene data show CDR1 as DFQATT and CDR2 as SNEGSKA (reference sequence). The CDR3 has 13 amino acids.